A single sample is the source of the 3 T cell receptor beta chains below, sequenced in a study of T cells after yellow fever vaccination. TCRdb reanalysed the 5' RACE reads using MiXCR and keeps one entry per CDR3 protein. This sample carries about 320,000 distinct CDR3 sequences, around 4.4% of them seen once, and the ten largest clones take roughly 19%. Material: PBMCs, obtained 15 days after the yellow fever booster vaccination. The origin of the receptors is a man aged 18 to 35 who received the YFV17D yellow fever vaccine.

Many counts were recorded for this clonotype. This chain uses TRBV5-5 with TRBJ2-7; D unclear. Looked up from germline, CDR1 is SGHKS and CDR2 is YYEKEE (reference sequence). The ends were cut back, 0 bases at V and 2 bases at J, with 9 bases in the middle. The CDR3 spans 14 residues. For the CDR3, the DNA is TGTGCCAGCAGCTTGGGGCCAGGAACCTACGAGCAGTACTTC. It is translated as CASSLGPGTYEQYF.

This clonotype has a handful of counts. This chain uses TRBV4-3 with TRBJ1-6; maybe TRBD1 (6 bases). V dropped 0 bases and J dropped 10 bases, with 19 bases sitting between them. Germline V gives CDR1 LGHNA, CDR2 YSLEER. The CDR3 covers 17 residues. Here the CDR3 DNA reads TGCGCCAGCAGCCAAGACTTTGGAACAGGGTCTTGGTCACCCCTCCACTTT. Amino acid sequence: CASSQDFGTGSWSPLHF.

The rearrangement links TRBV4-1 to TRBJ1-6; D is ambiguous. The germline V and J ends were trimmed by 1 base and 3 bases, with 19 bases remaining between them. CDR1 and CDR2 from the germline V gene are MGHRA and YSYEKL. The CDR3 totals 19 residues. The CDR3 nucleotides are TGCGCCAGCAGCCAAGTAATTGGGAGAGCAAGGTTCTATAATTCACCCCTCCACTTT. Its translation is CASSQVIGRARFYNSPLHF.